The text below deals with one TCR beta chain. Its antigen is unknown. Base qualities are not at hand, and no much larger clone is one base apart. The library was produced with PCR. TCRdb lists the instrument as Illumina HiSeq 2500. TCR library preparation used molecular barcoding, with unique molecular identifiers applied to normalize quantification of the TCRbeta repertoire. TCRdb passed the public sequencing reads through fastp at Q25 and MiXCR, retaining productive beta sequences. CDR3 protein duplicates are merged, each entry listing the most common genes and DNA. The sample table holds around 530,000 distinct CDR3 sequences, of which over 25% were seen once. Together, the top ten hold under 3% of the sample. The sample belongs to a study of T-cell reconstitution after alpha-beta-depleted transplantation in children listed by TCRdb under 2016. In terms of the full investigation: T-cell immune reconstitution after TCRalphabeta/CD19-depleted allogeneic hematopoietic cell transplantation in children was quantitatively tracked in the study by means of TCR repertoire profiling.

Germline trimming: 1 base from V, 5 bases from J; junction bases outside gene matches: 9. CDR1 and CDR2, looked up from the germline V gene (reference sequence), are DFQATT and SNEGSKA. From its cysteine to its phenylalanine, the CDR3 spans 16 amino acids. The entry retains the CDR3 DNA only, 48 bases that are in frame from base 1. The receptor's source is a human donor who donated a stem cell graft to a child with aplastic anemia. Specimen: PBMCs from the stem cell graft donor, collected from the stem cell graft. The rearrangement joined TRBV20-1 to TRBJ2-2; 8 bases in between match TRBD1. The CDR3 region reads CSARAPRGQETGELFF. The bases read TGCAGTGCTAGAGCCCCCAGGGGGCAGGAGACCGGGGAGCTGTTTTTT.